Sequencing of this T cell receptor beta chain was carried out in a study of T-cell memory formation after mild COVID-19. In its sample, this clonotype was seen many times. Constant-segment primers were used for 5'RACE, and the resulting TCR alpha and TCR beta cDNA libraries carried sample barcodes and UMIs. MiXCR, applied by TCRdb to the 5' RACE reads, yields one record per CDR3 protein. The sample consists of some 290,000 distinct CDR3 sequences, roughly 15% of them appearing once. The CDR3 length is 16 residues. From germline, CDR1 is MGHDK and CDR2 SYGVNS. V trimming: 2 bases; J trimming: 2 bases; junction bases outside the gene matches: 6.

The specimen sequenced was PBMCs or a T cell subset sorted from them (not recorded which). The V gene is TRBV25-1, the J gene TRBJ2-1; 7 bases fit TRBD1. This TCR was recovered from a man aged 18 to 29 who had mild COVID-19 (a few samples of this study predate the infection). Cell type and time point are not known. The CDR3 DNA reads TGTGCCAGCAGTGAAGTGCAGGGGGACCCCTACAATGAGCAGTTCTTC. As protein: CASSEVQGDPYNEQFF.